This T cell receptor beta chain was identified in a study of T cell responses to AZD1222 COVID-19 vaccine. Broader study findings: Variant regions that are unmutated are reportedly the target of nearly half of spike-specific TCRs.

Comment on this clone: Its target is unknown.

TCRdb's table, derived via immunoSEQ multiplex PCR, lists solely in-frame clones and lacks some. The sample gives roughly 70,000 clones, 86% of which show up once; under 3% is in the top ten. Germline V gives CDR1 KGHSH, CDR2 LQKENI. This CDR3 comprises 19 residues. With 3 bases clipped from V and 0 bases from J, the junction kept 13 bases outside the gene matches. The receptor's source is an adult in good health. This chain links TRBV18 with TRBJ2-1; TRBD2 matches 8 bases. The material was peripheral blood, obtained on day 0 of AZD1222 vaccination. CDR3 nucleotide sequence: TGTGCCAGCTCACCGATCAGCGGGGGCCAGGTGAGCTCCTACAATGAGCAGTTCTTC. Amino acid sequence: CASSPISGGQVSSYNEQFF.